This entry lists 32 T cell receptor beta chains sequenced from one sample in a study of cytomegalovirus exposure and HLA in healthy donors. PCR primers comprised 60 Vbeta and 13 Jbeta primers. Here immunoSEQ multiplex PCR was the method, and the copy in TCRdb shows in-frame clones only, minus some. The repertoire has some 87,000 clones, 60% to 85% of them found once; the top ten carry around 6.6%. Sequenced input: PBMCs. Source of these receptors: a middle-aged man in good health and CMV-seropositive.

This clone was detected once. The chain uses TRBV19 and TRBJ2-2, with D tentatively TRBD2 (6 bases). The CDR3 length is 15 residues. Germline CDR1 LNHDA, CDR2 SQIVND (reference sequence). Trimming shortened V by 8 bases and J by 3 bases, and 16 bases separated the two germline ends. This CDR3 is CASGPWGDHTGELFF. Here the CDR3 DNA reads TGTGCCAGTGGACCCTGGGGGGACCACACCGGGGAGCTGTTTTTT.

V and J are TRBV4-3 and TRBJ1-2; 9 bases are shared with TRBD1. The CDR3 is 17 residues long. Germline lookup yields CDR1 LGHNA and CDR2 YSLEER. The V segment lost 1 base and the J segment 1 base; nucleotides outside the gene matches: 7. The DNA of the CDR3 is TGCGCCAGCAGCCAAGGTATCGGGACAGGGAATAACTATGGCTACACCTTC. As protein: CASSQGIGTGNNYGYTF.

The J gene is TRBJ2-5, the V gene TRBV28, with 10 positions matching TRBD2. This CDR3 contains 15 residues. The ends lost 3 bases at V and 5 bases at J; junction bases unmatched: 6. Germline CDR1 is MDHEN and CDR2 is SYDVKM. In nucleotides, the CDR3 is TGTGCCAGCAGTTTCCAGCGGGGGGGTGCTGAGACCCAGTACTTC. Amino acid sequence: CASSFQRGGAETQYF.

The rearrangement uses TRBV27 and TRBJ2-7; D remains ambiguous. Trimming pared 5 bases from V and 7 bases from J, leaving 12 bases between. Germline V gene lookup returns CDR1 MNHEY and CDR2 SMNVEV (reference sequence). This CDR3 spans 12 amino acids. The CDR3 spells CASSTGSREQYF. The CDR3, as DNA: TGTGCCAGCAGTACGGGTTCCCGGGAGCAGTACTTC.

V usage is TRBV30 and J usage is TRBJ1-4; TRBD1 matches 7 bases. CDR1 is GTSNPN, CDR2 SVGIG, per germline (reference sequence). Trimming cost V 7 bases and J 3 bases; bases outside gene matches: 5. The CDR3 is 13 amino acids. CDR3 DNA: TGTGCCTCGCAGGGGGTGGCTAATGAAAAACTGTTTTTT. Translated, it gives CASQGVANEKLFF.

The chain combines TRBV5-1 with TRBJ1-1; 9 positions match TRBD1. This CDR3 is built from 15 residues. The V gene end was trimmed by 2 bases and the J gene end by 0 bases; junction bases not matched to a gene: 2. Germline V CDR1 and CDR2: SGHRS, YFSETQ. The DNA for the CDR3 is TGCGCCAGCAGCTTACAGGGGGCCTTGAACACTGAAGCTTTCTTT. Encoded protein: CASSLQGALNTEAFF.

The chain is built from TRBV5-4 and TRBJ2-5; D unclear. Germline V gene sequence: CDR1 SGHNT, CDR2 YYREEE (reference sequence). Trimming shortened V by 1 base and J by 1 base, and 8 bases separated the two germline ends. The CDR3 loop spans 14 amino acids. CDR3 sequence: CASSLISSQETQYF. CDR3 nucleotide sequence: TGTGCCAGCAGCTTGATTAGTAGCCAAGAGACCCAGTACTTC.

The chain employs TRBV6-5 and TRBJ1-2; a possible D gene is TRBD1 (5 bases). Germline V lookup: CDR1 MNHEY, CDR2 SVGAGI. Deletions cut 8 bases from V and 2 bases from J, with 12 bases between. The CDR3 spans 13 residues. CDR3 sequence: CASLDTTNYGYTF. The CDR3 region has the DNA TGTGCCAGCCTGGACACAACGAACTATGGCTACACCTTC.

Of note for this clone: Relative to the germline gene, one junction end is altered; a read error may explain this. The chain recombines TRBV6-5 with TRBJ1-5, with 9 nucleotides matching TRBD1. The CDR3 has 14 amino acids. Germline V gene sequence: CDR1 MNHEY, CDR2 SVGAGI. The CDR3 DNA reads as TGTGCCAGCAGCCTAGGACAGGGGAGAAGGCCCCAGAATTTT. Protein: CASSLGQGRRPQNF.

This clone was recorded only once. The chain combines TRBV5-1 with TRBJ2-2, with TRBD1 identical over 8 bases. CDR1 is SGHRS, CDR2 YFSETQ, per germline. The V and J ends lost 2 bases and 1 base, in that order; junction bases with no gene match: 7. The CDR3 loop spans 17 amino acids. DNA for the CDR3: TGCGCCAGCAGCTTCCCCCCCGGGACAGGGAACACCGGGGAGCTGTTTTTT. The encoded protein is CASSFPPGTGNTGELFF. The variable domain in full, with the rest retrieved from reference TRBV5-1 and TRBJ2-2, is KAGVTQTPRYLIKTRGQQVTLSCSPISGHRSVSWYQQTPGQGLQFLFEYFSETQRNKGNFPGRFSGRQFSNSRSEMNVSTLELGDSALYLCASSFPPGTGNTGELFFGEGSRLTVL.

The chain links TRBV2 to TRBJ2-2; maybe TRBD2 (6 bases). Germline assignment: CDR1 SNHLY and CDR2 FYNNEI. V was trimmed by 1 base and J by 6 bases, leaving 6 bases between them. This CDR3 spans 13 amino acids. CDR3 protein: CASSEGLAGELFF. The CDR3 nucleotides read TGTGCCAGCAGTGAAGGACTAGCCGGGGAGCTGTTTTTT.

The chain's CDR3 is CASIFLGHSNQPQHF. As DNA, the CDR3 is TGTGCCAGTATTTTCTTGGGACATAGCAATCAGCCCCAGCATTTT. The rearrangement joins TRBV19 to TRBJ1-5, with D maybe TRBD1 (6 bases). Trimming left V 7 bases short and J 0 bases short, with 13 bases between. The germline V gene has CDR1 LNHDA and CDR2 SQIVND (reference sequence). This CDR3 has 15 amino acids.

The chain is built from TRBV30 and TRBJ1-5, with 7 bases lining up with TRBD1. This CDR3 is 14 amino acids long. Germline CDR1 GTSNPN, CDR2 SVGIG (reference sequence). The trim removed 0 bases at V and 3 bases at J, leaving 2 bases unmatched. The CDR3 spells CAWSVGTVNQPQHF. The CDR3 bases are TGTGCCTGGAGTGTGGGGACAGTCAATCAGCCCCAGCATTTT.

This sequence joins TRBV5-1 and TRBJ2-7; D perhaps matches TRBD2 (5 bases). With 7 bases removed from V and 2 bases from J, the gap between germline ends came to 7 bases. The CDR3 loop spans 11 amino acids. CDR1 SGHRS and CDR2 YFSETQ come from the germline V gene. The CDR3 loop is CASRGTYEQYF. CDR3 DNA: TGCGCCAGCCGGGGAACCTACGAGCAGTACTTC.

This clone has more than one count but fewer than ten. The chain carries TRBV6-1 and TRBJ2-5; D unclear. Germline CDR1 reads MNHNS; CDR2 reads SASEGT. V lost 2 bases and J 5 bases, leaving 9 bases between the germline ends. CDR3 length: 13 residues. Here the CDR3 reads CASSESLPETQYF. In nucleotides, the CDR3 is TGTGCCAGCAGTGAAAGCCTACCGGAGACCCAGTACTTC.

Of note for this clone: One end of the junction fails to match germline, which may point to a read error. The chain is built from TRBV9 and TRBJ1-5; possibly TRBD1 for D (5 bases). This CDR3 has 16 amino acids. Germline V gives CDR1 SGDLS, CDR2 YYNGEE. CDR3 residues: CASSVEVQGTNQPQNF. The CDR3 nucleotides are TGTGCCAGCAGCGTAGAAGTGCAGGGAACTAATCAGCCCCAGAATTTT.

The genes are TRBV6-4 and TRBJ2-3, with D maybe TRBD2 (5 bases). The CDR3 runs 13 residues. Trimming took 4 bases from V and 5 from J, leaving 10 bases between them. CDR1 is MRHNA and CDR2 is SNTAGT in the germline V gene. The CDR3 DNA is TGTGCCAGCAGTGGGACTGGTGTAGATACGCAGTATTTT. Protein sequence: CASSGTGVDTQYF.

The chain uses TRBV7-3 and TRBJ2-2; D is possibly TRBD1 (6 bases). The CDR3 has 14 residues. Germline CDR1 SGHTA, CDR2 FQGTGA. Trimming pared 6 bases from V and 3 bases from J, leaving 11 bases between. CDR3 DNA sequence: TGTGCCAGCAGAAAAGGACAGCACACCGGGGAGCTGTTTTTT. This codes for CASRKGQHTGELFF.

This clone was observed a handful of times. The chain is built from TRBV4-1 and TRBJ2-7; D might be TRBD2 (5 bases). The germline gives CDR1 MGHRA, CDR2 YSYEKL. This CDR3 contains 16 residues. The V end was cut by 5 bases, the J end by 2 bases, with 19 bases between. In nucleotides, the CDR3 is TGCGCCAGCAGCTTAACAGCGGCGGACCCTCCCTACGAGCAGTACTTC. Translation gives CASSLTAADPPYEQYF.

J is TRBJ2-6 and V is TRBV9; unclear D gene. There are 13 residues in the CDR3. Per the germline V gene, CDR1 is SGDLS and CDR2 is YYNGEE. V lost 4 bases, J lost 3 bases, and 5 bases lay in between. The CDR3 loop reads CASSSGGANVLTF. The CDR3 DNA is TGTGCCAGCAGCTCCGGTGGGGCCAACGTCCTGACTTTC.

The J gene is TRBJ2-2, the V gene TRBV25-1; no clear D gene. Trimming took off 5 bases at V and 4 bases at J, with 11 bases between the two ends. The CDR3 sequence is 14 residues long. CDR1 and CDR2 from the germline V gene are MGHDK and SYGVNS. The CDR3 sequence is CASSHGSGTGELFF. The CDR3 DNA follows: TGTGCCAGCAGTCACGGCTCGGGCACCGGGGAGCTGTTTTTT.

This clone was seen more than once but under ten times. The chain uses TRBV29-1 and TRBJ1-1, with D unclear. V gave up 7 bases and J gave up 0 bases, with 12 bases separating them. CDR1 is SQVTM, CDR2 ANQGSEA, per germline. The CDR3 contains 13 residues. CDR3 bases: TGCAGCGCCTGTCGGGAGTTGAACACTGAAGCTTTCTTT. Encoded protein: CSACRELNTEAFF. Drawing the rest from reference TRBV29-1 and TRBJ1-1, the complete variable domain is SAVISQKPSRDICQRGTSLTIQCQVDSQVTMMFWYRQQPGQSLTLIATANQGSEATYESGFVIDKFPISRPNLTFSTLTVSNMSPEDSSIYLCSACRELNTEAFFGQGTRLTVV.

This sequence joins TRBV7-9 and TRBJ2-5, with a weak D call TRBD2 (5 bases). Germline CDR1 is SEHNR and CDR2 is FQNEAQ (reference sequence). This CDR3 has 14 residues. With 6 bases removed from V and 5 bases from J, the gap between germline ends came to 16 bases. The DNA of the CDR3 is TGTGCCAGCAGTACCGAGAGGGCGACGGAGACCCAGTACTTC. This encodes CASSTERATETQYF. The full variable domain, in which reference TRBV7-9 and TRBJ2-5 provide the parts outside the CDR3, is DTGVSQNPRHKITKRGQNVTFRCDPISEHNRLYWYRQTLGQGPEFLTYFQNEAQLEKSRLLSDRFSAERPKGSFSTLEIQRTEQGDSAMYLCASSTERATETQYFGPGTRLLVL.

This clone occurred a few times. V is TRBV27 and J is TRBJ1-1; 8 bases map to TRBD1. The CDR3 has 15 residues. Trimming at V came to 8 bases and at J to 5 bases, leaving 13 bases not matched to a gene. Germline assignment: CDR1 MNHEY and CDR2 SMNVEV (reference sequence). The DNA for the CDR3 is TGTGCCAGCGGATCCGCCCTCACAGGGGGGACTGAAGCTTTCTTT. Its protein is CASGSALTGGTEAFF.

Worth noting for this clone: An end of the junction does not agree with germline; a read error may underlie this. The chain links TRBV25-1 to TRBJ1-2, with D hard to call. Germline V CDR1 and CDR2: MGHDK, SYGVNS. CDR3 length: 13 amino acids. CDR3 in amino acids: CASSEYRDYGYPF. For the CDR3, the DNA is TGTGCCAGCAGTGAATATAGAGACTATGGCTACCCCTTC.

This chain uses TRBV30 with TRBJ2-3, with no clear D. The CDR3 loop spans 15 amino acids. The germline V and J ends were trimmed by 1 base and 3 bases, with 14 bases remaining between them. Per the germline V gene, CDR1 is GTSNPN and CDR2 is SVGIG (reference sequence). CDR3 DNA sequence: TGTGCCTGGAGTGATTACTACCGACCGACAGATACGCAGTATTTT. Translated: CAWSDYYRPTDTQYF.

The chain has TRBV4-3 and TRBJ1-1, with D possibly matching TRBD1 (6 bases). V was clipped by 0 bases and J by 2 bases, with 13 bases between them. CDR3 size: 16 residues. Germline values: CDR1 LGHNA, CDR2 YSLEER. The CDR3 protein is CASSQDMGTTNTEAFF. The CDR3 region has the DNA TGCGCCAGCAGCCAAGATATGGGGACAACTAACACTGAAGCTTTCTTT.

This clone was detected a few times. The chain is built from TRBV5-1 and TRBJ2-2, with unresolved D. The V and J ends lost 0 bases and 2 bases respectively, with 5 bases between them. CDR1 and CDR2 (germline): SGHRS, YFSETQ. CDR3 length: 14 residues. The CDR3 DNA sequence: TGCGCCAGCAGCTTGGACACAAACACCGGGGAGCTGTTTTTT. Its protein product is CASSLDTNTGELFF.

This clone has just a few counts. The chain combines TRBV30 with TRBJ1-1, with TRBD1 matching over 8 bases. This CDR3 contains 13 residues. The V segment lost 3 bases and the J segment 11 bases; nucleotides outside the gene matches: 11. Germline V gene lookup returns CDR1 GTSNPN and CDR2 SVGIG (reference sequence). The CDR3 loop reads CAWRGRDRPSAFF. The CDR3 DNA follows: TGTGCCTGGAGGGGCCGGGACAGGCCTTCGGCTTTCTTT.

The rearrangement uses TRBV5-4 and TRBJ2-5, with TRBD2 matching over 8 bases. The germline gives CDR1 SGHNT, CDR2 YYREEE (reference sequence). The V segment lost 4 bases and the J segment 3 bases; nucleotides outside the gene matches: 8. CDR3 length equals 15 residues. This CDR3 reads CASSPGVSGKETQYF. The CDR3 DNA reads TGTGCCAGCAGCCCTGGGGTTAGCGGGAAAGAGACCCAGTACTTC.

The chain uses TRBV4-3 and TRBJ1-4; D is uncertain. The CDR3 is 16 amino acids. V lost 0 bases, J lost 7 bases, and 15 bases lay in between. The germline gives CDR1 LGHNA, CDR2 YSLEER. The CDR3 is CASSQDDSSSGEKLFF. CDR3 coding DNA: TGCGCCAGCAGCCAAGACGATTCGAGCTCAGGTGAAAAACTGTTTTTT.

This clone was seen only a few times. The chain carries TRBV13 and TRBJ1-1, with D possibly being TRBD1 (6 bases). The germline CDR1 and CDR2 sequences are PRHDT and FYEKMQ (reference sequence). The CDR3 runs to 14 residues. Trimming pared 6 bases from V and 5 bases from J, leaving 16 bases between. CDR3 sequence: CASRPTGQRTEAFF. Written as DNA, the CDR3 is TGTGCCAGCAGACCCACGGGACAACGGACTGAAGCTTTCTTT.